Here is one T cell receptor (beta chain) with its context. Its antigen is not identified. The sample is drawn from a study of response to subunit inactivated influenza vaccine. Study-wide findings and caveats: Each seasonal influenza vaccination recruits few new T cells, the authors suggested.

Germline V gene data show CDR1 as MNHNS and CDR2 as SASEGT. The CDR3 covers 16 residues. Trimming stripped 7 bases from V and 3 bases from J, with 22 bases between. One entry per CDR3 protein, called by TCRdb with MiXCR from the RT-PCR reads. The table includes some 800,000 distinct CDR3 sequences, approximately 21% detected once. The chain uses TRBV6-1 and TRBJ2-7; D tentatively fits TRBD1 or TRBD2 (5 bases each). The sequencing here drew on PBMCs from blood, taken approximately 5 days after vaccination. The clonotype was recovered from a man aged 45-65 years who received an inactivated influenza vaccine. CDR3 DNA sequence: TGTGCCAGCACAATCGAGGGGACGGTCTCCTACTACGAGCAGTACTTC. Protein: CASTIEGTVSYYEQYF.